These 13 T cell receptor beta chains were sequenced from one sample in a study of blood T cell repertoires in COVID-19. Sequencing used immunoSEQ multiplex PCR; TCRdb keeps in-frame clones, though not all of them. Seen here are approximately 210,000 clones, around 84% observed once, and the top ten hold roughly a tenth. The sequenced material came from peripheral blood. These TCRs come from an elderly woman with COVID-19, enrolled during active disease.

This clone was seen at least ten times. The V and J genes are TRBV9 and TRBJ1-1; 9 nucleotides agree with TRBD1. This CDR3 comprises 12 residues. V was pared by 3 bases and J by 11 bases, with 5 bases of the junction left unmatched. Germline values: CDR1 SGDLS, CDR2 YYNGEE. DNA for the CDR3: TGTGCCAGCAGCGCGCCGGGACAGGGTGCTTTCTTT. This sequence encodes CASSAPGQGAFF.

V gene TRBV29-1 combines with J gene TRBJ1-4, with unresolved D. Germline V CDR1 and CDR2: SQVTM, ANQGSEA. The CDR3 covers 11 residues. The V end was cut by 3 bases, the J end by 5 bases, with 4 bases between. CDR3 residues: CSVELNEKLFF. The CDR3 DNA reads TGCAGCGTTGAGTTAAATGAAAAACTGTTTTTT.

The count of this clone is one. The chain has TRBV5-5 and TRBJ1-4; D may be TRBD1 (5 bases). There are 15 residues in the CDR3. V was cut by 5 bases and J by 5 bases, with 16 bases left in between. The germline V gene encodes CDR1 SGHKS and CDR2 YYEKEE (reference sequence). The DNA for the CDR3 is TGTGCCAGCAGTCCGTCCGGGACTGGCAATGAAAAACTGTTTTTT. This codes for CASSPSGTGNEKLFF.

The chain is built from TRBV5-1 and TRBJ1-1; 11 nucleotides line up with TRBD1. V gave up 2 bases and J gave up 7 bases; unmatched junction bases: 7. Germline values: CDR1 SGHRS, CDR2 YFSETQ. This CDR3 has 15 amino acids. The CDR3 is CASSLEGTGGFEAFF. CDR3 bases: TGCGCCAGCAGCTTAGAAGGGACAGGGGGTTTTGAAGCTTTCTTT.

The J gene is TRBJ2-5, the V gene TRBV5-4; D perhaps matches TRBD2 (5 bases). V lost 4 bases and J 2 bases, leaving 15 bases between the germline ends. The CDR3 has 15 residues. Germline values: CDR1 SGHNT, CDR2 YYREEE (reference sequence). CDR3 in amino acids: CASSKPGVTQETQYF. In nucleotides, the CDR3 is TGTGCCAGCAGCAAGCCCGGGGTCACACAAGAGACCCAGTACTTC.

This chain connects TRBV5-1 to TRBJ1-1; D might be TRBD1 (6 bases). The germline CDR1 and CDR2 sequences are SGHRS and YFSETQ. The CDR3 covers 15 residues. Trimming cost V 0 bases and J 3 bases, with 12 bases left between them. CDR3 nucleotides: TGCGCCAGCAGCTTGGGACAGGTCGGGGACACTGAAGCTTTCTTT. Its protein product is CASSLGQVGDTEAFF.

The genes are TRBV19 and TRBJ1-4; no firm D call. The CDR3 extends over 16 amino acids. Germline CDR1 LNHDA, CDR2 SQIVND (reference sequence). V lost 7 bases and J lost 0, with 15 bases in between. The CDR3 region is CASMDKRLATNEKLFF. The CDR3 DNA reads TGTGCCAGTATGGATAAGAGACTAGCAACTAATGAAAAACTGTTTTTT.

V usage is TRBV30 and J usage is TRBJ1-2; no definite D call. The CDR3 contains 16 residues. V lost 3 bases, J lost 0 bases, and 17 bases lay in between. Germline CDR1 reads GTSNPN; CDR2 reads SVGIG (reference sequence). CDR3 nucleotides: TGTGCCTGGAGGGCCAGTATGCCGCCGTCTAACTATGGCTACACCTTC. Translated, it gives CAWRASMPPSNYGYTF.

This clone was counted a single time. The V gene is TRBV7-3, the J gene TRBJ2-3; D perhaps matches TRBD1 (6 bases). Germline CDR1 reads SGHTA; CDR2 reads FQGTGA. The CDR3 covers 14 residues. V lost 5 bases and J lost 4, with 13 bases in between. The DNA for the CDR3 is TGTGCCAGCAGCACGGGACAAGGGGCAGATACGCAGTATTTT. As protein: CASSTGQGADTQYF.

The CDR3 nucleotides read TGTGCCAGCAGTCTCAGGGTGGGCACTGAAGCTTTCTTT. Amino acids: CASSLRVGTEAFF. V gene TRBV12-3 or TRBV12-4 combines with J gene TRBJ1-1, with D tentatively TRBD1 (5 bases). V was pared by 5 bases and J by 4 bases, with 11 bases between. CDR3 length: 13 residues.

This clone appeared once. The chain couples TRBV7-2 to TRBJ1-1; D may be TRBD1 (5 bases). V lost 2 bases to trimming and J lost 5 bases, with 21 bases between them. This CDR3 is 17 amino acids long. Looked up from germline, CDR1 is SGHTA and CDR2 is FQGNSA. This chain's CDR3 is CASSLQVTGSKGTEAFF. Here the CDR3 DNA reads TGTGCCAGCAGCTTACAGGTCACAGGCTCGAAGGGTACTGAAGCTTTCTTT.

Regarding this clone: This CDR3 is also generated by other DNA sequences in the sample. CDR3 nucleotides: TGTGCCATCAGTGACGGACAGGGGAACACTGAAGCTTTCTTT. It specifies CAISDGQGNTEAFF. V is TRBV10-3 and J is TRBJ1-1, with 8 bases matching TRBD1. This CDR3 has 14 amino acids. Germline V gives CDR1 ENHRY, CDR2 SYGVKD. Unmatched junction bases numbered 1, after V lost 3 bases and J lost 1 base.

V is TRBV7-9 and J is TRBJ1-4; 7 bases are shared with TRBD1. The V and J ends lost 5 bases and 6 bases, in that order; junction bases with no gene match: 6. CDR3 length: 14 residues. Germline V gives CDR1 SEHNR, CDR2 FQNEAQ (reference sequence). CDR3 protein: CASSLRDSYEKLFF. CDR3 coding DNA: TGTGCCAGCAGCCTCCGGGACAGCTATGAAAAACTGTTTTTT.